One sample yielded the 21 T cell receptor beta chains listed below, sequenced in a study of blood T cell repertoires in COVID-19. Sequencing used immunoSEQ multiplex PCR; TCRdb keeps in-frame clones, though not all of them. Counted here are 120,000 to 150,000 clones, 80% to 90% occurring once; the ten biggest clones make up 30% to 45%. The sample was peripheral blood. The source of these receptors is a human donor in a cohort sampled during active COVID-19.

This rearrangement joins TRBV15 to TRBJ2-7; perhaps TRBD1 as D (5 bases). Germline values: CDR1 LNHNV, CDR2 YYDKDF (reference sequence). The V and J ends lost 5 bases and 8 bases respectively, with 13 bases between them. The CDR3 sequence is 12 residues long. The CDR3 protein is CATSERRVQQYF. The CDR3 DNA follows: TGTGCCACCAGCGAGCGCAGGGTGCAGCAGTACTTC.

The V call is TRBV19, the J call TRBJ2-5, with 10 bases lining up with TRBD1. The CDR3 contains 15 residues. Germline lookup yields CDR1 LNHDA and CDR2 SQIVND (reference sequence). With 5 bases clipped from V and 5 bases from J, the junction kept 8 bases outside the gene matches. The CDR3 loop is CASSPPGQGIETQYF. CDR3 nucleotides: TGTGCCAGTAGTCCTCCGGGACAGGGGATTGAGACCCAGTACTTC.

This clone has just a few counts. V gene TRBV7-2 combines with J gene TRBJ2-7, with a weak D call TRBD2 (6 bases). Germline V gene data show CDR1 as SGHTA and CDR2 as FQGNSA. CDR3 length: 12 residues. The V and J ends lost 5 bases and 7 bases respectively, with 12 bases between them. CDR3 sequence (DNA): TGTGCCAGCAGCCGGGACTCCTGGGAGCAGTACTTC. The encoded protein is CASSRDSWEQYF.

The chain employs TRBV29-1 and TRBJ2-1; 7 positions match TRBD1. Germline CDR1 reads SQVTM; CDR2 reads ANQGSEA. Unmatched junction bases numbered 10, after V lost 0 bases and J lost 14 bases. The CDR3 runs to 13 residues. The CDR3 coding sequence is TGCAGCGTTGAAGAAGCCAACAGGGGAAATAAGTTCTTC. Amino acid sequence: CSVEEANRGNKFF.

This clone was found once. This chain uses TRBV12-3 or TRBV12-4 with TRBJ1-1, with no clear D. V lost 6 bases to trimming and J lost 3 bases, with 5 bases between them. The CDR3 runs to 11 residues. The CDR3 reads CASSPDTEAFF. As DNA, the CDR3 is TGTGCCAGCAGCCCGGACACTGAAGCTTTCTTT.

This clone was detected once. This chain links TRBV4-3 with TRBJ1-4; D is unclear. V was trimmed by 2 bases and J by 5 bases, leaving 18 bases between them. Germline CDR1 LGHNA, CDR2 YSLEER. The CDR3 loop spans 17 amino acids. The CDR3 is CASSQSPTAMVNEKLFF. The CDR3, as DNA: TGCGCCAGCAGCCAAAGCCCCACAGCCATGGTAAATGAAAAACTGTTTTTT.

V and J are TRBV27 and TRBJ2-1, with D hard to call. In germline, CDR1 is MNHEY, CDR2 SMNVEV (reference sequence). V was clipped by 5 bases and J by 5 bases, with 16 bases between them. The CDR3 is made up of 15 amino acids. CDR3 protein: CASSLQPGAHNEQFF. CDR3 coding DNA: TGTGCCAGCAGTCTCCAGCCTGGAGCCCACAATGAGCAGTTCTTC.

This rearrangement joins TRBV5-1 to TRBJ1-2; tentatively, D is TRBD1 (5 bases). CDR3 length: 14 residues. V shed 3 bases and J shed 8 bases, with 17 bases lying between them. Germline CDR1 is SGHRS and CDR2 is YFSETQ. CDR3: CASSSGGGPPGYTF. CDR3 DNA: TGCGCCAGCAGCTCGGGGGGAGGCCCGCCGGGCTACACCTTC.

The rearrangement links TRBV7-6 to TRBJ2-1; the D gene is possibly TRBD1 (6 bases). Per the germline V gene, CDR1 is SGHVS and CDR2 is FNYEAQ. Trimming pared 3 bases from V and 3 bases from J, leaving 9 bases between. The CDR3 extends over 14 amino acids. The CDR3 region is CASSLKGDYNEQFF. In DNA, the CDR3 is TGTGCCAGCAGCTTGAAGGGGGACTACAATGAGCAGTTCTTC.

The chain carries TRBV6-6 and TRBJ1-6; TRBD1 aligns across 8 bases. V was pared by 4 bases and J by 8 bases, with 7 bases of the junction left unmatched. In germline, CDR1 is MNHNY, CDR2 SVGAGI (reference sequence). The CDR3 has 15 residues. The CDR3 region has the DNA TGTGCCAGCAGTTCTGACAGGGGAAGGCATTCACCCCTCCACTTT. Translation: CASSSDRGRHSPLHF.

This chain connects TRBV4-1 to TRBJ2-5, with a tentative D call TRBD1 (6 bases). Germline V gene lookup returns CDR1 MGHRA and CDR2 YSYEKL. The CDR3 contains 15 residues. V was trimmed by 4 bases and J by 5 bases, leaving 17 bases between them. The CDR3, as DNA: TGCGCCAGCAGCCTTGAGGGCGCAGGGGCTGAGACCCAGTACTTC. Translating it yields CASSLEGAGAETQYF.

CDR3 amino acids: CASSVSPTALVTGELFF. Here the CDR3 DNA reads TGTGCCAGCAGCGTATCACCGACAGCCCTTGTCACCGGGGAGCTGTTTTTT. This chain connects TRBV9 to TRBJ2-2; tentatively, D is TRBD1 (5 bases). Between the trimmed V and J ends, which lost 1 base and 4 bases, there was a span of 17 bases. Germline CDR1 is SGDLS and CDR2 is YYNGEE. The CDR3 has 17 residues.

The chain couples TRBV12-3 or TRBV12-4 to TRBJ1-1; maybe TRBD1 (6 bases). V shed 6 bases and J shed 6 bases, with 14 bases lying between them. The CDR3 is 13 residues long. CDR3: CASREQGAAEAFF. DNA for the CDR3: TGTGCCAGCAGAGAACAGGGAGCGGCTGAAGCTTTCTTT.

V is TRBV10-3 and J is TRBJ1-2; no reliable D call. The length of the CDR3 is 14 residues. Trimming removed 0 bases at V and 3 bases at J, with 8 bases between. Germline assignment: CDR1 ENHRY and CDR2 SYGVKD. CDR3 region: CAISESMRDYGYTF. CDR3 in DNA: TGTGCCATCAGTGAGTCCATGAGGGACTATGGCTACACCTTC.

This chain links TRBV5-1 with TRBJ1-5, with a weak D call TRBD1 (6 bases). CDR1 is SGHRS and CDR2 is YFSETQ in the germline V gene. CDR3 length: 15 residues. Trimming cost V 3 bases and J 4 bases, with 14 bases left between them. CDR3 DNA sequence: TGCGCCAGCAGCTGGGGGGGGGCGCGGAATCAGCCCCAGCATTTT. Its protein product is CASSWGGARNQPQHF.

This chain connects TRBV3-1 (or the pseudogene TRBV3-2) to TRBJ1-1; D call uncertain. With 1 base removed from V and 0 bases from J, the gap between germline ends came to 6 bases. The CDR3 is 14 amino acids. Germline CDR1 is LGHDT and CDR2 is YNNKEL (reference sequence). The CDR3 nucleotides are TGTGCCAGCAGCCAAGTGGGAGTGAACACTGAAGCTTTCTTT. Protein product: CASSQVGVNTEAFF.

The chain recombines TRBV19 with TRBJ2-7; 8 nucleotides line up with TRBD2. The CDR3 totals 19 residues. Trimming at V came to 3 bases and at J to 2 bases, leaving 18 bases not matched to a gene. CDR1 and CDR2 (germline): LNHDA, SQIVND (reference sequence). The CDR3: CASSMRGSGGPSHTYEQYF. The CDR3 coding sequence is TGTGCCAGTAGTATGAGGGGCAGCGGGGGACCCAGTCACACCTACGAGCAGTACTTC.

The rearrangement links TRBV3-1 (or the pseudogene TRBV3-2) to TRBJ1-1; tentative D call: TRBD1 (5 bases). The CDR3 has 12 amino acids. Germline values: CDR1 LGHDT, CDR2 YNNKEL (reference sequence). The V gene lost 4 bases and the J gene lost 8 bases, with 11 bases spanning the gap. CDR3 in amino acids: CASSRAGLEAFF. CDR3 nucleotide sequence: TGTGCCAGCAGCCGAGCAGGGCTGGAAGCTTTCTTT.

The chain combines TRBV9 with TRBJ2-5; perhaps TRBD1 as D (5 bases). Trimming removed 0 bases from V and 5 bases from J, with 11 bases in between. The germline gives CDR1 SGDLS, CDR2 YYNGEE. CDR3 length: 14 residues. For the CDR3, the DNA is TGTGCCAGCAGCGTAGATCCAGGGCGGGAGACCCAGTACTTC. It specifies CASSVDPGRETQYF.

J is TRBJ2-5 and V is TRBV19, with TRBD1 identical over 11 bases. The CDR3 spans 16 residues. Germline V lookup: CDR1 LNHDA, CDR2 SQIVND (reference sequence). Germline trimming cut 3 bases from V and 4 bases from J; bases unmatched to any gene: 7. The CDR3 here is CASSMGDRGSGETQYF. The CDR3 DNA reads TGTGCCAGTAGTATGGGGGACAGGGGGTCGGGAGAGACCCAGTACTTC.

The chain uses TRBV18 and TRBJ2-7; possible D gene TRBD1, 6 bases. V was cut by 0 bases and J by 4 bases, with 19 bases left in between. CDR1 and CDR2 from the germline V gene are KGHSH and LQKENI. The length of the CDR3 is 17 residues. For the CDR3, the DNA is TGTGCCAGCTCACCACCCCGAACAGGGCCGAGGGGTTACGAGCAGTACTTC. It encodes CASSPPRTGPRGYEQYF.